These 18 T cell receptor beta chains were all obtained from the same sample, sequenced in a study of T cells in Graves' hyperthyroidism and ophthalmopathy. The TCR beta CDR3 regions underwent amplification using RNA transcripts as the source. A set of HTBI primers served as the primers for a first-round RT-PCR of the TCR CDR3. TCRdb itself ran the multiplex PCR reads through MiXCR, one entry per CDR3 protein. The repertoire consists of approximately 600,000 distinct CDR3 sequences, with about 14% occurring once and the leading ten covering around 7%. Sequences were obtained from blood. Every receptor here comes from a woman between 18 and 29 years old with Graves' ophthalmopathy.

Regarding this clonotype: This likely comes from a read error, as the CDR3 has no conserved phenylalanine or tryptophan at its end. The J gene is TRBJ2-7, the V gene TRBV28, with D possibly matching TRBD2 (6 bases). V was shortened by 2 bases and J by 3 bases, with 14 bases between the two germline ends. This CDR3 spans 15 amino acids. CDR1 is MDHEN and CDR2 is SYDVKM in the germline V gene. The CDR3 DNA reads TGTGCCAGCAGTTTACCCTTTGACGGGAGCTACGAGCAGTACTCC. This codes for CASSLPFDGSYEQYS.

This clonotype has a count of ten or more. The rearrangement uses TRBV5-1 and TRBJ2-3; D ambiguous. Deletions cut 4 bases from V and 6 bases from J, with 6 bases between. Per the germline V gene, CDR1 is SGHRS and CDR2 is YFSETQ. The CDR3 consists of 11 residues. The CDR3 DNA reads TGCGCCAGCAGCCCGGATGATACGCAGTATTTT. As protein: CASSPDDTQYF.

A few counts support this clonotype. The CDR3 sequence: CASGLTGQFF. The DNA of the CDR3 is TGTGCCAGCGGATTGACAGGGCAGTTCTTC. V usage is TRBV12-3 or TRBV12-4 and J usage is TRBJ2-1, with D perhaps matching TRBD1 (6 bases). V lost 8 bases and J 12 bases, leaving 11 bases between the germline ends. The CDR3 is 10 residues long.

The V gene is TRBV6-1, the J gene TRBJ1-6; TRBD1 matches 7 bases. Germline CDR1 is MNHNS and CDR2 is SASEGT. V shed 7 bases, J shed 7 bases, and the junction held 7 bases outside the gene matches. The length of the CDR3 is 14 residues. The CDR3 sequence is CASTLQGSNSPLHF. The CDR3 nucleotides read TGTGCCAGCACCCTACAGGGGTCGAATTCACCCCTCCACTTT.

This chain uses TRBV20-1 with TRBJ2-7, with 10 bases that match TRBD2. The CDR3 length is 17 residues. Trimming removed 0 bases from V and 1 base from J; junction bases left unmatched: 9. Per the germline V gene, CDR1 is DFQATT and CDR2 is SNEGSKA (reference sequence). In DNA, the CDR3 is TGCAGTGCTAGAGATTTCGGGGCTAGCGGGAGTTCCTACGAGCAGTACTTC. Protein product: CSARDFGASGSSYEQYF.

V gene TRBV7-3 combines with J gene TRBJ2-1, with 8 bases lining up with TRBD2. Trimming took 2 bases from V and 5 from J; bases not matched to a gene: 14. The germline gives CDR1 SGHTA, CDR2 FQGTGA. The CDR3 is 18 residues long. CDR3 region: CASSLLPLLAEADNEQFF. Written as DNA, the CDR3 is TGTGCCAGCAGCTTACTCCCCCTACTAGCGGAGGCAGACAATGAGCAGTTCTTC. Based on the CDR3 plus reference TRBV7-3 and TRBJ2-1, the full variable domain is GAGVSQTPSNKVTEKGKYVELRCDPISGHTALYWYRQSLGQGPEFLIYFQGTGAADDSGLPNDRFFAVRPEGSVSTLKIQRTERGDSAVYLCASSLLPLLAEADNEQFFGPGTRLTVL.

There are many counts of this clonotype. The V gene is TRBV27, the J gene TRBJ2-7, with 8 nucleotides matching TRBD1. Germline lookup yields CDR1 MNHEY and CDR2 SMNVEV (reference sequence). This CDR3 is 15 amino acids long. Trimming took 2 bases from V and 4 from J; bases not matched to a gene: 7. CDR3 in DNA: TGTGCCAGCAGTTTACCAGGGGGCAGGCCTTACGAGCAGTACTTC. Translating gives CASSLPGGRPYEQYF.

The chain recombines TRBV19 with TRBJ1-1; TRBD1 is a possible D gene (5 bases). The CDR3 has 18 residues. Germline V lookup: CDR1 LNHDA, CDR2 SQIVND (reference sequence). The V end was cut by 3 bases, the J end by 4 bases, with 24 bases between. DNA of the CDR3: TGTGCCAGTAGTATGGGCCCCGTATCCGGGGCAGTGGTCACTGAAGCTTTCTTT. Translation gives CASSMGPVSGAVVTEAFF.

This clonotype occurred many times. The rearrangement links TRBV5-1 to TRBJ1-4, with 9 positions matching TRBD1. This CDR3 comprises 15 residues. The germline V gene has CDR1 SGHRS and CDR2 YFSETQ. J lost 1 base, V lost 5 bases, and 3 bases had no gene match. DNA of the CDR3: TGCGCCAGCAGACGACAGGGGGTAACTAATGAAAAACTGTTTTTT. As protein: CASRRQGVTNEKLFF.

This clonotype showed up many times. This rearrangement joins TRBV7-9 to TRBJ2-3; 11 bases match TRBD2. This CDR3 contains 15 residues. V shed 3 bases and J 2 bases; nucleotides not matched to a gene: 1. Germline loops: CDR1 SEHNR, CDR2 FQNEAQ (reference sequence). The CDR3 is CASSLTSGITDTQYF. The CDR3, as DNA: TGTGCCAGCAGCTTGACTAGCGGGATCACAGATACGCAGTATTTT.

This clonotype was picked up one time. The chain employs TRBV27 and TRBJ1-4; D possibly corresponds to TRBD1 (6 bases). Trimming took 6 bases from V and 10 from J, leaving 18 bases between them. CDR3 length: 14 amino acids. Germline loops: CDR1 MNHEY, CDR2 SMNVEV (reference sequence). DNA for the CDR3: TGTGCCAGCAGAAACTCGCCCGGGGGCGGAAAACTGTTTTTT. It is translated as CASRNSPGGGKLFF.

This clonotype was detected a few times. The chain carries TRBV2 and TRBJ1-4; 7 bases align to TRBD1. CDR3 size: 14 residues. Germline loops: CDR1 SNHLY, CDR2 FYNNEI. Germline trimming cut 4 bases from V and 2 bases from J; bases unmatched to any gene: 1. CDR3 region: CASSVTGTNEKLFF. CDR3 bases: TGTGCCAGCAGTGTGACAGGGACTAATGAAAAACTGTTTTTT.

The sample holds a few counts of this clonotype. The chain employs TRBV6-1 and TRBJ1-3; D gene uncertain. V was pared by 6 bases and J by 2 bases, with 17 bases between. This CDR3 has 16 amino acids. In germline, CDR1 is MNHNS, CDR2 SASEGT. The CDR3 DNA is TGTGCCAGCAGGTCCCTCCGGGAGAACGCTGGAAACACCATATATTTT. Protein: CASRSLRENAGNTIYF.

This clonotype was found many times. The CDR3 spells CATSGVWGEWGQETQYF. The CDR3 nucleotides read TGTGCCACCAGTGGCGTTTGGGGGGAGTGGGGCCAAGAGACCCAGTACTTC. V and J are TRBV24-1 and TRBJ2-5; a possible D gene is TRBD2 (6 bases). The CDR3 sequence is 17 residues long. Looked up from germline, CDR1 is KGHDR and CDR2 is SFDVKD. V was shortened by 5 bases and J by 1 base, with 19 bases between the two germline ends.

This clonotype showed up many times. The chain joins TRBV2 to TRBJ2-2, with TRBD2 as a possible D gene (6 bases). Germline-derived CDR1 and CDR2 are SNHLY and FYNNEI. V was clipped by 6 bases and J by 6 bases, with 26 bases between them. This CDR3 region has 18 residues. This CDR3 reads CASRTSRGTTLISGELFF. The CDR3 bases are TGTGCCAGCAGGACCAGCCGCGGGACCACCCTAATCTCCGGGGAGCTGTTTTTT.

This clonotype appeared a few times. The gene calls are TRBV20-1 and TRBJ2-6, with 9 bases fitting TRBD2. Germline loops: CDR1 DFQATT, CDR2 SNEGSKA (reference sequence). V lost 0 bases, J lost 1 base, and 7 bases stayed unmatched. The CDR3 sequence is 18 residues long. CDR3 bases: TGCAGTGCTAGAGATCTAGGGACTAGCTTGTCTGGGGCCAACGTCCTGACTTTC. Translation: CSARDLGTSLSGANVLTF.

This clonotype was seen only a few times. The V and J genes are TRBV6-1 and TRBJ1-1, with D possibly matching TRBD1 (6 bases). The CDR3 runs 17 residues. Trimming took 1 base from V and 0 from J, leaving 15 bases between them. Germline lookup yields CDR1 MNHNS and CDR2 SASEGT. As DNA, the CDR3 is TGTGCCAGCAGTGAAGGAGGTAGAAGGACAGTGAACACTGAAGCTTTCTTT. Protein sequence: CASSEGGRRTVNTEAFF.

V is TRBV4-1 and J is TRBJ1-5; no clear D. CDR3 size: 15 residues. V was clipped by 1 base and J by 4 bases, with 11 bases between them. The V gene's germline CDR1 is MGHRA and CDR2 YSYEKL. Here the CDR3 reads CASSQVYGVNQPQHF. The DNA of the CDR3 is TGCGCCAGCAGCCAAGTTTATGGGGTGAATCAGCCCCAGCATTTT.